This T cell receptor (beta chain) was sequenced in a study of blood T cell repertoires in COVID-19. The wider study: In each case, the material was cDNA or gDNA derived from T cells, B-cell-depleted T cells, or PBMCs.

Seattle patients were enrolled while actively infected and followed longitudinally. J lost 0 bases, V lost 5 bases, and 8 bases had no gene match. The CDR3 sequence is 17 residues long. The V gene's germline CDR1 is SGHVS and CDR2 FQNEAQ. Authors' processing steps: Nucleated cell counts were estimated from reference gene primer amplification. TCRdb's table, derived via immunoSEQ multiplex PCR, lists solely in-frame clones and lacks some. V, J and clone size were drawn from that table, and D and trimming were deduced from the DNA. The table has 270,000 or so clones, 89% seen once. This receptor was taken from a young woman with COVID-19, enrolled during active disease. V usage is TRBV7-8 and J usage is TRBJ1-3; 9 positions match TRBD1. Sequenced: peripheral blood. As DNA, the CDR3 is TGTGCCAGCAGCCAAGTTCCGGGACAGGGCTCTGGAAACACCATATATTTT. This gives the protein CASSQVPGQGSGNTIYF.